This entry features one T cell receptor beta chain sequence. The germline gives CDR1 SGHDT, CDR2 YYEEEE. The CDR3 is 16 residues long. The V and J ends lost 2 bases and 4 bases, in that order; junction bases with no gene match: 7. The data stem from a study of blood T cell repertoires in COVID-19. Turning to the study itself: Samples representing acute and convalescent COVID-19 were sourced from the United States, Italy and Spain. The analysed material was cDNA or gDNA that came from T cells, B-cell-depleted T cells, or PBMCs.

In the original workflow: Estimated nucleated cell counts came from reference gene primer amplification. The table came from immunoSEQ multiplex PCR; TCRdb's copy has only in-frame clones and leaves some out. Clone size and V and J calls were adopted from that table, with D and trimming inferred from the DNA. This sample has approximately 230,000 clones, with about nine tenths found just once. Each participant's cohort was designated according to participant-reported clinical history. This chain connects TRBV5-6 to TRBJ1-3; 9 nucleotides line up with TRBD1. The sample was PBMCs or T cells enriched from blood (not recorded which). The receptor comes from a man aged 40-50 years who had recovered from COVID-19. DNA of the CDR3: TGTGCCAGCAGCTTTTCCGGGACAGGGATCGGAAACACCATATATTTT. It translates to CASSFSGTGIGNTIYF.